This T cell receptor (beta chain) was found in a study of response to subunit inactivated influenza vaccine. TCRdb re-called the RT-PCR reads through MiXCR, storing one row per CDR3 protein. The sample lists 500,000 to 600,000 distinct CDR3 sequences; under 15% were seen once. CDR3 length equals 14 residues. V was cut by 0 bases and J by 5 bases, with 9 bases left in between. Germline V gene data show CDR1 as KGHSH and CDR2 as LQKENI. This sequence joins TRBV18 and TRBJ2-3, with D possibly TRBD2 on 5 matching bases. This clonotype originated in a man between 50 and 59 years old who received an inactivated influenza vaccine. The source material was PBMCs from blood, sampled about 40 days after vaccination. The CDR3 region has the DNA TGTGCCAGCTCACCACCGAGCCGGGGAGATACGCAGTATTTT. It specifies CASSPPSRGDTQYF.